These T cell receptor beta chains were read from a single sample in a study of shared clonotypes between healthy human individuals. TCRdb keeps only in-frame clones here, not all; method: immunoSEQ multiplex PCR. Among some 900,000 clones, 70% to 85% were seen once, and the ten largest hold about 1.5%. Sequencing was carried out using memory CD4+ T cells sorted from blood. The receptors come from a man between 18 and 35 years old in good health. Both conserved end residues are part of each CDR3. The D gene is left open where the match is weak. The listing skips clone size in some rows; elsewhere it reads once, few, many or a size class.

d_call | clone_size | j_call | v_call | cdr3_nt | cdr3_aa
TRBD2 | once | TRBJ2-2 | TRBV5-1 | TGCGCCAGCGACCCCGGGGCGGGGGCGAACACCGGGGAGCTGTTTTTT | CASDPGAGANTGELFF
NA | once | TRBJ2-3 | TRBV2 | TGTGCCAGCAGTGATAGCGCAACCACAGATACGCAGTATTTT | CASSDSATTDTQYF
NA | NA | TRBJ1-5 | TRBV7-6 | TGTGCCAGCAGCCACCGCTTTGAACCCCAGCATTTT | CASSHRFEPQHF
TRBD2 | NA | TRBJ2-7 | TRBV7-2 | TGTGCCAGCAGCCCGACTAGCGGGGGCTCCTACGAGCAGTACTTC | CASSPTSGGSYEQYF
NA | few | TRBJ2-1 | TRBV9 | TGTGCCAGCAGCGTAAGGACGAACAATGAGCAGTTCTTC | CASSVRTNNEQFF
TRBD1 | many | TRBJ2-5 | TRBV11-1 | TGTGCCAGCAGCTTGGACAGGGGAGAGACCCAGTACTTC | CASSLDRGETQYF
TRBD1 | NA | TRBJ2-1 | TRBV5-1 | TGCGCCAGCAGCTTGGCCCGGGACAGGGGGCTTAATGAGCAGTTCTTC | CASSLARDRGLNEQFF
TRBD2 | NA | TRBJ2-3 | TRBV5-1 | TGCGCCAGCGGGACGGGGGGACCGACAGATACGCAGTATTTT | CASGTGGPTDTQYF
TRBD1 | NA | TRBJ1-1 | TRBV27 | TGTGCCAGCAGTTTATTAACAGGGGGCCGGAGCCTCGCTTTCTTT | CASSLLTGGRSLAFF
NA | NA | TRBJ2-5 | TRBV5-1 | TGCGCCAGCAGCTTAGAACAAGAGACCCAGTACTTC | CASSLEQETQYF
NA | once | TRBJ1-1 | TRBV5-1 | TGCGCCAGCAGCTTGGCTGAGGGGAACACTGAAGCTTTCTTT | CASSLAEGNTEAFF
NA | NA | TRBJ2-3 | TRBV5-1 | TGCGCCAGCAGCTTGGCCGGGGAGGATACGCAGTATTTT | CASSLAGEDTQYF
NA | NA | TRBJ2-1 | TRBV11-2 | TGTGCCAGCAGCTTAGGCCCGTCTAGCAGTGAGCAGTTCTTC | CASSLGPSSSEQFF
NA | NA | TRBJ2-3 | TRBV5-1 | TGCGCCAGCAGCTATGACGCCGCGGGTAGCACAGATACGCAGTATTTT | CASSYDAAGSTDTQYF
NA | NA | TRBJ2-1 | TRBV28 | TGTGCCAGCAGTCCTTTGAGCCGTAATGAGCAGTTCTTC | CASSPLSRNEQFF
NA | NA | TRBJ1-1 | TRBV30 | TGTGCCTGGAATGGTGGTCGGGGTACTGAAGCTTTCTTT | CAWNGGRGTEAFF
TRBD2 | NA | TRBJ2-7 | TRBV25-1 | TGTGCCAGCACCCAAGGGGGGGGACTAGCCCACGAGCAGTACTTC | CASTQGGGLAHEQYF
NA | NA | TRBJ1-4 | TRBV4-1 | TGCGCCAGCAGCCTCGGCGGATTTGAAAAACTGTTTTTT | CASSLGGFEKLFF
NA | NA | TRBJ1-5 | TRBV30 | TGTGCCTGGAGTCCGAGTATGGGCAATCAGCCCCAGCATTTT | CAWSPSMGNQPQHF
TRBD2 | NA | TRBJ2-4 | TRBV6-1 | TGTGCCAGCAGTGCGGGACTAGCGGGAGACGGGGCCAAAAACATTCAGTACTTC | CASSAGLAGDGAKNIQYF
TRBD1 | NA | TRBJ1-5 | TRBV10-1 | TGCGCCAGCAGTAGGGACAGGGTGGGGGTCTGGAGCAATCAGCCCCAGCATTTT | CASSRDRVGVWSNQPQHF
NA | NA | TRBJ1-3 | TRBV5-6 | TGTGCCAGCAGCAGAACCGGGACCTACTCTGGAAACACCATATATTTT | CASSRTGTYSGNTIYF
NA | NA | TRBJ2-1 | TRBV7-6 | TGTGCCAGCAGCTCGAGGACTAACTACAATGAGCAGTTCTTC | CASSSRTNYNEQFF
TRBD1 | NA | TRBJ1-2 | TRBV7-8 | TGTGCCAGCAGCCTCCGGGACAGGGGGCTCAACTATGGCTACACCTTC | CASSLRDRGLNYGYTF
TRBD1 | NA | TRBJ1-1 | TRBV6-1 | TGTGCCAGCAGTGCGGGACAGGGGAGCGCTGAAGCTTTCTTT | CASSAGQGSAEAFF
TRBD1 | NA | TRBJ1-2 | TRBV28 | TGTGCCAGCAGTCTCCGACAGGGAGTCGTCTATGGCTACACCTTC | CASSLRQGVVYGYTF
NA | few | TRBJ2-1 | TRBV4-1 | TGCGCCAGCAGCCAGCCGGGGGGCGACTCCTACAATGAGCAGTTCTTC | CASSQPGGDSYNEQFF
NA | once | TRBJ2-1 | TRBV7-2 | TGTGCCAGCAGCTTCAGGATCTCCTACAATGAGCAGTTCTTC | CASSFRISYNEQFF
TRBD2 | once | TRBJ2-7 | TRBV7-9 | TGTGCCAGCTCCCGGGACTACTCCTACGAGCAGTACTTC | CASSRDYSYEQYF
TRBD1 | NA | TRBJ1-2 | TRBV30 | TGTGCCTGGAGTCCGGGACAGGGCTATGGCTACACCTTC | CAWSPGQGYGYTF
NA | NA | TRBJ2-7 | TRBV11-2 | TGTGCCAGCAGCTTGGGAGGGAGGGGGTCCTACGAGCAGTACTTC | CASSLGGRGSYEQYF
NA | NA | TRBJ2-5 | TRBV7-2 | TGTGCCAGCAGTCGGGACCAGGAGACCCAGTACTTC | CASSRDQETQYF
TRBD1 | once | TRBJ1-6 | TRBV27 | TGTGCCAGCAGACCGACAGGGGGCAACGGTTCACCCCTCCACTTT | CASRPTGGNGSPLHF
TRBD1 | NA | TRBJ2-2 | TRBV5-1 | TGCGCCAGCAGCTTGCAAAGACAGGGGCAAACCACCGGGGAGCTGTTTTTT | CASSLQRQGQTTGELFF
TRBD2 | NA | TRBJ2-2 | TRBV19 | TGTGCCAGTAGTATTTGGACTAGCGGGAACACCGGGGAGCTGTTTTTT | CASSIWTSGNTGELFF
NA | NA | TRBJ1-1 | TRBV10-3 | TGTGCCATCAGCATACAGGAGAACACTGAAGCTTTCTTT | CAISIQENTEAFF
NA | NA | TRBJ1-2 | TRBV7-2 | TGTGCCAGCAGCTTTGTTAGGGTCGACTATGGCTACACCTTC | CASSFVRVDYGYTF
TRBD2 | NA | TRBJ2-1 | TRBV4-1 | TGCGCCAGCAGCCAAGTCCCTCAGCGGGAGGGCAATGAGCAGTTCTTC | CASSQVPQREGNEQFF
TRBD2 | NA | TRBJ2-2 | TRBV5-4 | TGTGCCAGCAGCCAAACAGGACTAGCGGGGTCGAACACCGGGGAGCTGTTTTTT | CASSQTGLAGSNTGELFF
NA | many | TRBJ1-2 | TRBV11-2 | TGTGCCAGCAGCTTACTCGCCTTGGGGGACAATGGCTACACCTTC | CASSLLALGDNGYTF
TRBD1 | NA | TRBJ2-7 | TRBV7-6 | TGTGCCAGCAGACCCACAGGGGGCTCCGTGCAGTACTTC | CASRPTGGSVQYF
TRBD1 | NA | TRBJ1-1 | TRBV5-1 | TGCGCCAGCAGGGAGACAGGGACCACTGAAGCTTTCTTT | CASRETGTTEAFF
TRBD1 | NA | TRBJ1-2 | TRBV27 | TGTGCCAGCAAAAGGACAGGGGGCGAATACTATGGCTACACCTTC | CASKRTGGEYYGYTF
NA | NA | TRBJ2-5 | TRBV6-5 | TGTGCCAGCACCGGGACGAGGGAGACCCAGTACTTC | CASTGTRETQYF
TRBD1 | NA | TRBJ2-3 | TRBV27 | TGTGCCAGCAAACAGGGGGCTCCAGATACGCAGTATTTT | CASKQGAPDTQYF
TRBD2 | NA | TRBJ2-3 | TRBV4-2 | TGTGCCAGCAGCAGAAATAGCGGGGGGGCCATAGATACGCAGTATTTT | CASSRNSGGAIDTQYF
NA | NA | TRBJ2-7 | TRBV5-1 | TGCGCCAGCAGCATGGACGGGACACGAATCTCCTACGAGCAGTACTTC | CASSMDGTRISYEQYF
NA | NA | TRBJ2-7 | TRBV28 | TGTGCCAGCAGTTTATACCCGTTGGAGGGCTACGAGCAGTACTTC | CASSLYPLEGYEQYF
TRBD2 | NA | TRBJ2-3 | TRBV5-1 | TGCGCCAGCAGCTTGGAATCGGGGGGGCCTTCAGATACGCAGTATTTT | CASSLESGGPSDTQYF
NA | NA | TRBJ2-3 | TRBV10-3 | TGTGCCATCAGTAGTTTAGGGAAGGATACGCAGTATTTT | CAISSLGKDTQYF
TRBD1 | few | TRBJ2-4 | TRBV28 | TGTGCCAGCAGTCGGGGACAGGGTAACATTCAGTACTTC | CASSRGQGNIQYF
TRBD2 | NA | TRBJ2-2 | TRBV30 | TGTGCCTGGAGACTAGCGGGCCTACGAGGCACCGGGGAGCTGTTTTTT | CAWRLAGLRGTGELFF
NA | NA | TRBJ1-1 | TRBV28 | TGTGCCAGCAGTCTTCAGGGCAGCACTGAAGCTTTCTTT | CASSLQGSTEAFF
TRBD2 | NA | TRBJ2-1 | TRBV6-6 | TGTGCCAGCACCATAAAGGGACTAGCGTACAATGAGCAGTTCTTC | CASTIKGLAYNEQFF
NA | once | TRBJ2-5 | TRBV2 | TGTGCCAGCAGATTCACACGTGGCGTTGAGACCCAGTACTTC | CASRFTRGVETQYF